This T cell receptor beta chain was found in a study of metastatic and nonmetastatic thyroid tumors. Study outcomes and limitations: As reported, TCR beta diversity in blood and tumor was significantly higher in malignant thyroid tumors than in benign nodules.

Patients had received no treatment of any kind before thyroid surgery. TCRdb re-called clones via MiXCR from the PCR reads. The sample lists roughly 35,000 clones, 35% occurring once. CDR3 length: 12 residues. Germline CDR1 and CDR2: SGHRS and YFSETQ. As to this clone: Its antigen is unknown. One end of the junction is discordant with germline, which a read error may explain.

The sample was tumor tissue. The receptor's source is a female donor with papillary thyroid cancer or a benign thyroid nodule (not recorded which). Some clones in this sample may be carry-over from other donors' samples. This sequence joins TRBV5-1 and TRBJ1-6; D ambiguous. Here the CDR3 reads CANSFENSPLHF. CDR3 nucleotides: TGCGCCAACAGCTTCGAGAATTCACCCCTCCACTTT.